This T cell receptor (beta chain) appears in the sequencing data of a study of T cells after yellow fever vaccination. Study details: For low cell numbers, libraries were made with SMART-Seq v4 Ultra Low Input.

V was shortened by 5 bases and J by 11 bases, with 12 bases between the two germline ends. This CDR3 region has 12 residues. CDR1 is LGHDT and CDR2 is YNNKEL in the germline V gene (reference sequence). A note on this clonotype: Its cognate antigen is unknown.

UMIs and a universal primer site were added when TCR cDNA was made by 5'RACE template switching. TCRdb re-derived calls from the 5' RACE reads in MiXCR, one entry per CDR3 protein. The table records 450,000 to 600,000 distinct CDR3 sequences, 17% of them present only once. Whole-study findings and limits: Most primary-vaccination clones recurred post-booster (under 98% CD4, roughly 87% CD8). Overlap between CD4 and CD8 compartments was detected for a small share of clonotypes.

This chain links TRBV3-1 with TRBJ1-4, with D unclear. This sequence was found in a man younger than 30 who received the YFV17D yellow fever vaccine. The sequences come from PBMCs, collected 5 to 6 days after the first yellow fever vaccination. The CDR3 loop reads CASSDQGRKLFF. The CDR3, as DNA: TGTGCCAGCAGCGACCAAGGGCGGAAACTGTTTTTT.